The sequence of this T cell receptor beta chain was determined in a study of shared clonotypes between healthy human individuals. Study-wide results and limits: Sharing across four donors was highest in naive CD4 (roughly 5%) and lowest in memory CD8 (0.4%). The generation probabilities recorded for non-shared clonotypes fell below those of clonotypes shared by all four donors. Generally, estimated richness proved larger in naive subsets than it did in memory subsets.

Turning to this clone: Antigen specificity is unknown.

The V gene's germline CDR1 is MNHNY and CDR2 SVGAGI (reference sequence). V lost 6 bases and J lost 7, with 18 bases in between. The CDR3 loop spans 14 amino acids. TCRdb's copy holds only in-frame clones and misses some; the assay was immunoSEQ multiplex PCR. Of more than 2,000,000 clones listed, approximately 94% are singletons. This clonotype was obtained from a man aged 18 to 29 in good health. The material sequenced was naive CD4+ T cells sorted from blood. Subset defined: CD45RA+ positively selected. The chain has TRBV6-6 and TRBJ1-2; D unresolved. In nucleotides, the CDR3 is TGTGCCAGCAGCCGGAATTGGCAGGAGGCTGGCTACACCTTC. Its translation is CASSRNWQEAGYTF.